This T cell receptor (beta chain) was identified in a study of T-cell memory formation after mild COVID-19 (dated by TCRdb to about 2021). In the study overall: TCR sequence clusters from the two donors were largely donor specific. In a couple of donors, T-cell clones that expanded and contracted after mild COVID-19 were tracked by sequencing TCRalpha and TCRbeta repertoires over time. The cohort comprised two young, previously healthy adult volunteers, one female and one male. Results the study describes overall, beyond this receptor: The detection of some responding clones in pre-infection memory suggests that pre-existing cross-reactive memory T cells joined the SARS-CoV-2 response. Whether the second-wave clones peaking on day 37 were SARS-CoV-2 specific was not confirmed. Clones contracting from day 15 to 85 had balanced CD4/CD8 phenotypes, while a second wave expanding from day 15 to 37 was biased towards CD4+. Only a couple of mild cases were covered by the study, and larger cohorts that include severe cases with pre-infection samples were considered necessary. Contracting CD4+ clones turned up mainly in the CM and EM memory subsets, whereas EMRA was where CD8+ clones were enriched.

TCRdb records Illumina NovaSeq 6000 as the sequencer. TCRalpha and TCRbeta cDNA libraries were constructed by 5'RACE with constant-segment primers, with sample barcodes and unique molecular identifiers being introduced. RNA was extracted from every sample with Trizol reagent. The libraries were amplified in two PCR steps, and the second step added a second sample barcode and Illumina TruSeq adapters. Sequencing of the libraries was done on an Illumina NovaSeq, producing 2 x 150 bp paired-end reads. As for how the authors treated the data: Demultiplexing of reads and collapsing into UMI-guided consensus sequences were performed with migec v1.2.7. With mixcr v2.1.11, UMI consensuses were aligned to TRA and TRB V and J templates and assembled into clonotypes. Clonotypes were classified as expanded or contracted when called significant by both edgeR and NoisET, with noise models trained on biological replicates. edgeR calls used a false discovery rate-adjusted p below 0.01 and a log2 fold-change threshold of 1. As an exploratory analysis of dynamics, max-normalized trajectories of the 1000 most abundant clonotypes were examined with PCA combined with hierarchical clustering. Separately sequenced CD4+ and CD8+ repertoires were used to assign a CD4 or CD8 phenotype to each responding clone. TCRdb's own reprocessing of the public reads used fastp at Q25 and MiXCR and kept productive beta chains. Under each unique CDR3 protein, matching rows form one entry showing the most common genes and DNA. The V and J calls reflect TCRdb's pipeline rather than the authors' work. The sample data list around 200,000 distinct CDR3 sequences, and approximately 18% of these were observed just once. Roughly 4.3% of the sample belongs to the ten largest clones.

This clonotype came up a few times. No antigen is known for it. The sample holds no much larger clone one base away, and base qualities are not on file. PBMCs were isolated by Ficoll-Paque density gradient centrifugation. CDR1 MNHEY and CDR2 SMNVEV were looked up in the germline V gene (reference sequence). The CDR3 sequence holds 12 residues, the cysteine and phenylalanine included. Only the CDR3 portion is preserved as DNA: 36 bases, with reading frame beginning at the first base. Trimming removed 6 bases from V and 8 bases from J, leaving 12 bases between the germline ends. The chain is assembled from TRBV27 and TRBJ2-3; there is no confident call for the D gene. The receptor comes from a man aged 18-30 years who had mild COVID-19 (a few samples of this study predate the infection). The sample titles of this study are shuffled in the database, so cell type and time point are left out; the donor was told from shared clones. The sample comprised PBMCs or a T cell subset sorted from them (not recorded which). The CDR3 region: CASRKAVGTQYF. DNA sequence: TGTGCCAGCAGGAAGGCGGTGGGTACGCAGTATTTT.